What follows are 27 T cell receptor beta chains derived from one specimen sequenced in a study of T cells in women clearing cervical HPV infection. Produced via immunoSEQ multiplex PCR; TCRdb's table is partial and in-frame only. This repertoire includes 25,000 to 30,000 clones. Sequencing input: blood buffy coat. The source is a woman between 18 and 70 years old with a cervical HPV16 infection that either progressed to CIN3+ or cleared (not recorded which).

On this clone: The sequence runs out 3 residues before the end of the CDR3; the remainder is reconstructed from the germline J gene. The chain employs TRBV30 and TRBJ2-5, with D possibly being TRBD2 (6 bases). The CDR3 totals 13 residues. The V end was cut by 3 bases, the J end by 1 base, with 9 bases between. CDR1 is GTSNPN and CDR2 is SVGIG in the germline V gene (reference sequence). CDR3 residues: CAWSGGFQETQYF. CDR3 DNA, as far as it was read: TGTGCCTGGAGCGGAGGGTTCCAAGAGACC.

On this clone: The CDR3 extends 3 residues past the end of the read, so its final part is completed from the germline J gene. This chain connects TRBV7-2 to TRBJ2-3; tentatively, D is TRBD2 (6 bases). The CDR3 has 15 residues. In germline, CDR1 is SGHTA, CDR2 FQGNSA. The DNA read from the CDR3 is TGTGCCAGCAGCTTAGCGCAATACAGGAGGGAGACG. It specifies CASSLAQYRRET. Given in full, the CDR3 is CASSLAQYRRETQYF.

On this clone itself: The DNA ends 3 residues before the CDR3 does, and the rest of the CDR3 is filled in from the germline J gene. The chain recombines TRBV12-3 or TRBV12-4 with TRBJ2-3; 8 nucleotides align to TRBD2. Losses at the gene ends were 2 bases for V and 4 bases for J; bases not matched to a gene: 5. The CDR3 contains 15 residues. The sequenced CDR3 bases are TGTGCCAGCAGTTTAAGGGCGGGAGGAGCAGATACG. This translates into CASSLRAGGADT. The entire CDR3 protein is CASSLRAGGADTQYF.

Points on this clone: The CDR3 is cut off 3 residues early in the read; its end comes from the germline J gene. The rearrangement joins TRBV29-1 to TRBJ2-7, with TRBD1 identical over 9 bases. Trimming removed 7 bases from V and 1 base from J; junction bases left unmatched: 5. This CDR3 contains 13 residues. Germline CDR1 SQVTM, CDR2 ANQGSEA. The sequenced part of the CDR3 DNA is TGCAGCGCCACAGGGGGCGCGTCCTACGAG. Protein product: CSATGGASYE. From start to end, the CDR3 is CSATGGASYEQYF.

Regarding this clone: The observed sequence ends 3 residues before the CDR3 terminus, with the missing tail filled in from the germline J gene. The chain employs TRBV12-3 or TRBV12-4 and TRBJ1-2; a weak D match, TRBD1 (5 bases). V gave up 6 bases and J gave up 4 bases, with 18 bases separating them. The CDR3 runs to 15 residues. The DNA read from the CDR3 is TGTGCCAGCAGCCAATTACCGCAGGGACTCTATGGC. Residues: CASSQLPQGLYG. The whole CDR3 sequence reads CASSQLPQGLYGYTF.

Details on this clone: Read coverage stops 3 residues before the CDR3 terminus; the germline J gene supplies the remainder. V and J are TRBV20-1 and TRBJ2-4; TRBD2 might be the D (6 bases). Germline V gene lookup returns CDR1 DFQATT and CDR2 SNEGSKA (reference sequence). The CDR3 has 13 residues. V was trimmed by 7 bases and J by 2 bases, leaving 12 bases between them. CDR3 DNA, as far as it was read: TGCAGTGGACTGGGGGGAACCAAAAACATT. Protein: CSGLGGTKNI. The CDR3 in its entirety is CSGLGGTKNIQYF.

Comment on this clone: The CDR3 end falls 3 residues outside the read, so it is completed with the germline J gene. The gene calls are TRBV7-8 and TRBJ1-6; no definite D call. The germline V gene has CDR1 SGHVS and CDR2 FQNEAQ. V lost 1 base and J lost 6, with 13 bases in between. This CDR3 has 16 residues. The CDR3 loop is CASSLVVGAGNSPLHF. The sequenced part of the CDR3 DNA is TGTGCCAGCAGCTTAGTTGTGGGCGCGGGTAATTCACCC.

CDR3 sequence reads: CASSQDRVPGNTIYF. Partial CDR3 DNA: TGTGCCAGCAGCCAGGACAGGGTCCCTGGAAACACC. The chain couples TRBV14 to TRBJ1-3, with 8 bases lining up with TRBD1. The CDR3 is cut off 3 residues early in the read; its end comes from the germline J gene. This CDR3 has 15 amino acids. J lost 2 bases, V lost 3 bases, and 3 bases had no gene match. The germline gives CDR1 SGHDN, CDR2 FVKESK.

Concerning this clone itself: The read ends 3 residues shy of where the CDR3 ends; the end is completed using the germline J gene. This sequence joins TRBV7-2 and TRBJ2-4; the match to TRBD2 covers 7 bases. The CDR3 spans 15 residues. Germline V lookup: CDR1 SGHTA, CDR2 FQGNSA. The sequenced part of the CDR3 DNA is TGTGCCAGCAGCTTAGGGGGGGGAGTAGACTATGGT. It codes for CASSLGGGVDYG. The whole CDR3 protein is CASSLGGGVDYGQYF.

Remarks on this clone: The CDR3 extends 3 residues past the end of the read, so its final part is completed from the germline J gene. The V call is TRBV6-2 or TRBV6-3, the J call TRBJ1-1; D remains ambiguous. Germline-derived CDR1 and CDR2 are MNHEY and SVGEGT. Trimming stripped 8 bases from V and 5 bases from J, with 9 bases between. The length of the CDR3 is 11 residues. The CDR3 sequence: CASHRGTEAFF. The CDR3 DNA, read in part, is TGTGCCAGCCACAGAGGAACTGAA.

As for this clone: The read terminates 3 residues ahead of where the CDR3 ends, so the germline J gene completes it. The V gene is TRBV5-1, the J gene TRBJ2-7; 10 bases fit TRBD1. This CDR3 comprises 14 residues. V trimming: 4 bases; J trimming: 2 bases; junction bases outside the gene matches: 3. CDR1 and CDR2 (germline): SGHRS, YFSETQ. The CDR3 bases that were read are TGCGCCAGCAGCCCCGGGACAGGGGCCTACGAG. Translating gives CASSPGTGAYE. The whole CDR3 protein is CASSPGTGAYEQYF.

With respect to this clone: From the germline J gene comes the end of the CDR3, since the read stops 3 residues before it. The V and J genes are TRBV2 and TRBJ1-2; D remains ambiguous. From germline, CDR1 is SNHLY and CDR2 FYNNEI. This CDR3 spans 17 amino acids. The part of the CDR3 DNA that was read is TGTGCCAGCAGGCAGACTAGCGGGAGGGTCAGCTCCTACGAC. Encoded protein: CASRQTSGRVSSYD. The full CDR3 protein is CASRQTSGRVSSYDYTF.

On this clone itself: The read halts 3 residues ahead of the CDR3 end, with the missing end drawn from the germline J gene. This rearrangement joins TRBV19 to TRBJ1-2, with a possible D match to TRBD1 (5 bases). The V gene's germline CDR1 is LNHDA and CDR2 SQIVND (reference sequence). There are 13 residues in the CDR3. CDR3 bases read: TGTGCCAGCCGAACACAGGCCCAAGAGACC. This encodes CASRTQAQET. The entire CDR3 sequence reads CASRTQAQETYTF. Full variable domain (remainder filled in from reference TRBV19 and TRBJ1-2): DGGITQSPKYLFRKEGQNVTLSCEQNLNHDAMYWYRQDPGQGLRLIYYSQIVNDFQKGDIAEGYSVSREKKESFPLTVTSAQKNPTAFYLCASRTQAQETYTFGSGTRLTVV.

The CDR3 bases that were read are TGTGCCAGTAACCCGAGCTCCTATAATTCACCA. Translated: CASNPSSYNSP. The whole CDR3 protein reads CASNPSSYNSPLFF. The rearrangement uses TRBV19 and TRBJ1-4; no reliable D call. The CDR3 end falls 3 residues outside the read, so it is completed with the germline J gene. Germline V gene lookup returns CDR1 LNHDA and CDR2 SQIVND (reference sequence). This CDR3 comprises 14 residues.

Of note for this clone: From the germline J gene comes the end of the CDR3, since the read stops 3 residues before it. The rearrangement uses TRBV28 and TRBJ1-2; no clear D gene. V lost 2 bases and J lost 4, with 5 bases in between. The CDR3 spans 12 residues. Germline V gene sequence: CDR1 MDHEN, CDR2 SYDVKM. CDR3 DNA, as far as it was read: TGTGCCAGCAGTTTAACAGTCTATGGC. Translating it yields CASSLTVYG. The entire CDR3 protein reads CASSLTVYGYTF.

As concerns this clone: The read falls 3 residues short of the CDR3 end, and the missing part is taken from the germline J gene. J is TRBJ1-3 and V is TRBV6-2 or TRBV6-3; D remains ambiguous. Trimming shortened V by 2 bases and J by 1 base, and 3 bases separated the two germline ends. CDR3 size: 13 residues. Germline-derived CDR1 and CDR2 are MNHEY and SVGEGT. CDR3 loop: CASSYLSGNTIYF. Incomplete CDR3 DNA: TGTGCCAGCAGTTACCTTTCTGGAAACACC.

About this clone: The read ends 3 residues shy of where the CDR3 ends; the end is completed using the germline J gene. J is TRBJ1-2 and V is TRBV18; 9 bases align to TRBD1. Germline CDR1 KGHSH, CDR2 LQKENI. The ends lost 5 bases at V and 3 bases at J; junction bases unmatched: 4. The CDR3 spans 14 residues. CDR3 region: CASSKDRGDYGYTF. CDR3 DNA, as far as it was read: TGTGCCAGCTCAAAGGACAGGGGAGACTATGGC.

As concerns this clone: The read comes to an end 3 residues before the CDR3 does, leaving the germline J gene to fill in the end. The chain is built from TRBV29-1 and TRBJ2-5; TRBD1 matches at 7 bases. V lost 8 bases, J lost 5 bases, and 11 bases stayed unmatched. There are 13 residues in the CDR3. Looked up from germline, CDR1 is SQVTM and CDR2 is ANQGSEA. The CDR3 protein is CSTGQAPGETQYF. CDR3 bases read: TGCAGCACCGGACAGGCTCCTGGTGAGACC.

On this clone: From the germline J gene comes the end of the CDR3, since the read stops 3 residues before it. The chain recombines TRBV10-3 with TRBJ1-2; D might be TRBD1 (5 bases). The CDR3 is 12 residues long. Germline-derived CDR1 and CDR2 are ENHRY and SYGVKD. V was shortened by 6 bases and J by 0 bases, with 5 bases between the two germline ends. The CDR3 protein is CAISRANYGYTF. The covered CDR3 bases are TGTGCCATCAGCAGGGCTAACTATGGC.

In the case of this clone: The read gets to within 3 residues of the CDR3 end, and the germline J gene fills in the rest. The chain links TRBV7-3 to TRBJ2-5; 9 positions match TRBD2. The CDR3 consists of 14 residues. In germline, CDR1 is SGHTA, CDR2 FQGTGA. Losses at the gene ends were 5 bases for V and 4 bases for J; bases not matched to a gene: 5. This chain's CDR3 is CASSLSGRGETQYF. The covered CDR3 bases are TGTGCCAGCAGCCTTAGCGGGAGAGGAGAGACC.

For this clone: Read data end 3 residues before the CDR3 end; the end is taken from the germline J gene. This chain links TRBV20-1 with TRBJ2-5; 7 bases match TRBD1. With 0 bases clipped from V and 5 bases from J, the junction kept 9 bases outside the gene matches. Germline V gene data show CDR1 as DFQATT and CDR2 as SNEGSKA (reference sequence). The CDR3 loop spans 15 amino acids. This CDR3 is CSAREYRGHLETQYF. The CDR3 DNA, read in part, is TGCAGTGCTAGAGAGTACAGGGGACATCTCGAGACC.

In regard to this clone: From the germline J gene comes the end of the CDR3, since the read stops 3 residues before it. The rearrangement joins TRBV5-1 to TRBJ2-3; no firm D call. CDR3 size: 13 residues. Germline CDR1 SGHRS, CDR2 YFSETQ. The V end lost 2 bases, the J end lost 4 bases, and 8 bases lay between the germline ends. The CDR3 bases that were read are TGCGCCAGCAGCTTTGAGGTGTCAGATACG. This gives the protein CASSFEVSDT. The full CDR3 protein reads CASSFEVSDTQYF.

CDR3 sequence reads: CAWTQRRPRDSSELFF. Incomplete CDR3 DNA: TGTGCCTGGACCCAACGGCGCCCCCGGGACAGTAGTGAG. This rearrangement joins TRBV30 to TRBJ2-2; 7 bases agree with TRBD1. The CDR3 is cut off 3 residues early in the read; its end comes from the germline J gene. The length of the CDR3 is 16 residues. Germline V gene lookup returns CDR1 GTSNPN and CDR2 SVGIG (reference sequence). The entire variable domain, with the rest obtained from reference TRBV30 and TRBJ2-2, is as follows: SQTIHQWPATLVQPVGSPLSLECTVEGTSNPNLYWYRQAAGRGLQLLFYSVGIGQISSEVPQNLSASRPQDRQFILSSKKLLLSDSGFYLCAWTQRRPRDSSELFFGEGSRLTVL.

Of note for this clone: The read halts 3 residues ahead of the CDR3 end, with the missing end drawn from the germline J gene. V usage is TRBV20-1 and J usage is TRBJ2-3; TRBD1 aligns across 10 bases. Germline V lookup: CDR1 DFQATT, CDR2 SNEGSKA (reference sequence). The CDR3 contains 16 residues. The CDR3 here is CSARVGQGVYQETQYF. The DNA read from the CDR3 is TGCAGTGCACGCGTAGGACAGGGGGTGTACCAAGAGACG.

As for this clone: The observed sequence ends 3 residues before the CDR3 terminus, with the missing tail filled in from the germline J gene. The chain uses TRBV2 and TRBJ1-2, with 9 bases matching TRBD1. V gave up 3 bases and J gave up 3 bases; unmatched junction bases: 8. Looked up from germline, CDR1 is SNHLY and CDR2 is FYNNEI. The CDR3 runs 16 residues. The CDR3 DNA, read in part, is TGTGCCAGCAGTGACCAACAGGGGGCGACCTACTATGGC. Translation: CASSDQQGATYYG. The full CDR3 protein reads CASSDQQGATYYGYTF.

Of note for this clone: Coverage ceases 3 residues before the CDR3 finishes, and the germline J gene fills in the end. The rearrangement uses TRBV5-1 and TRBJ1-1; 7 nucleotides agree with TRBD1. Per germline, CDR1 SGHRS and CDR2 YFSETQ. V trimming: 4 bases; J trimming: 1 base; junction bases outside the gene matches: 4. The CDR3 consists of 14 residues. The CDR3: CASSGGQPNTEAFF. CDR3 DNA (partial): TGCGCCAGCAGCGGGGGACAGCCGAACACTGAA.

On this clone itself: The read is 3 residues too short to cover the CDR3 end, so that end is filled in from the germline J gene. The rearrangement links TRBV5-1 to TRBJ1-2; 9 positions agree with TRBD1. V lost 0 bases and J lost 2; bases outside the gene matches: 5. From germline, CDR1 is SGHRS and CDR2 YFSETQ. The CDR3 is 16 residues long. The CDR3 DNA, read in part, is TGCGCCAGCAGCTTGGATACCGGGACAGGGAACTATGGC. It encodes CASSLDTGTGNYG. The whole CDR3 is CASSLDTGTGNYGYTF.